Presented here are 28 T cell receptor beta chains from one specimen sequenced in a study of cytomegalovirus exposure and HLA in healthy donors. PCR employed 60 Vbeta and 13 Jbeta primers. TCRdb's table, derived via immunoSEQ multiplex PCR, lists solely in-frame clones and lacks some. This listing includes approximately 190,000 clones. What was sequenced was PBMCs. The receptors come from a man aged 25-40 years in good health and CMV-seronegative.

For the CDR3, the DNA is TGTGCCAGCTCACCCGGGATAAGGACGGAGAACACTGAAGCTTTCTTT. It is translated as CASSPGIRTENTEAFF. This sequence joins TRBV18 and TRBJ1-1; D gene uncertain. The germline CDR1 and CDR2 sequences are KGHSH and LQKENI. V was pared by 3 bases and J by 1 base, with 15 bases between. The CDR3 runs to 16 residues.

The rearrangement joins TRBV2 to TRBJ1-4; D possibly corresponds to TRBD1 (6 bases). The CDR3 sequence is 12 residues long. Germline CDR1 is SNHLY and CDR2 is FYNNEI. Trimming pared 6 bases from V and 8 bases from J, leaving 10 bases between. The DNA for the CDR3 is TGTGCCAGCAGCACAGGGCCCGAAAAACTGTTTTTT. Its translation is CASSTGPEKLFF.

The chain employs TRBV19 and TRBJ2-2, with 9 bases that match TRBD2. Germline V CDR1 and CDR2: LNHDA, SQIVND (reference sequence). The V segment lost 9 bases and the J segment 7 bases; nucleotides outside the gene matches: 12. The CDR3 loop spans 15 amino acids. CDR3 in amino acids: CASPSPASGVGELFF. CDR3 nucleotide sequence: TGTGCCAGCCCCTCCCCGGCTAGCGGGGTCGGGGAGCTGTTTTTT.

The CDR3 loop reads CASSQEGLAGQETQYF. DNA of the CDR3: TGTGCCAGCAGCCAAGAGGGACTAGCGGGGCAAGAGACCCAGTACTTC. The rearrangement joins TRBV4-2 to TRBJ2-5; 13 positions agree with TRBD2. The junction had 0 bases not matched to a gene; V was cut back by 0 bases and J by 2 bases. The V gene's germline CDR1 is LGHNA and CDR2 YNFKEQ. The CDR3 covers 16 residues.

The chain has TRBV4-2 and TRBJ1-2; 8 bases are a match to TRBD1. In germline, CDR1 is LGHNA, CDR2 YNFKEQ. The CDR3 spans 15 residues. V dropped 1 base and J dropped 4; count of bases not matched to a gene: 5. The CDR3 DNA follows: TGTGCCAGCAGCCAAGGTCAGACAGGGGCCTATGGCTACACCTTC. Amino acids: CASSQGQTGAYGYTF.

The CDR3 nucleotides are TGTGCCAGCAGCTTATCGCACAGCTATAGCAATCAGCCCCAGCATTTT. Amino acid sequence: CASSLSHSYSNQPQHF. The V call is TRBV7-6, the J call TRBJ1-5, with D hard to call. V lost 2 bases to trimming and J lost 0 bases, with 11 bases between them. Germline V gene lookup returns CDR1 SGHVS and CDR2 FNYEAQ. The CDR3 has 16 amino acids.

V gene TRBV7-7 combines with J gene TRBJ2-1; 7 positions match TRBD1. The CDR3 is 16 residues long. CDR1 and CDR2 from the germline V gene are SSHAT and FNYEAQ (reference sequence). The junction had 14 bases not matched to a gene; V was cut back by 5 bases and J by 7 bases. CDR3 amino acids: CASSLKGGGGKNEQFF. The CDR3 coding sequence is TGTGCCAGCAGCCTAAAAGGGGGCGGAGGAAAGAATGAGCAGTTCTTC.

This chain connects TRBV28 to TRBJ2-7, with TRBD2 identical over 13 bases. The CDR3 is made up of 16 amino acids. Germline lookup yields CDR1 MDHEN and CDR2 SYDVKM. V lost 3 bases to trimming and J lost 2 bases; unmatched junction nucleotides: 4. Here the CDR3 reads CASSLLGTSGTYEQYF. CDR3 in DNA: TGTGCCAGCAGTTTGTTGGGGACTAGCGGGACCTACGAGCAGTACTTC.

V gene TRBV30 combines with J gene TRBJ2-2; no clear D gene. The CDR3 is made up of 14 amino acids. Germline CDR1 and CDR2: GTSNPN and SVGIG (reference sequence). Between the trimmed V and J ends, which lost 4 bases and 1 base, there was a span of 10 bases. The CDR3 sequence is CAWKSSGNTGELFF. CDR3 DNA: TGTGCCTGGAAATCTTCCGGGAACACCGGGGAGCTGTTTTTT.

V and J are TRBV28 and TRBJ1-1; maybe TRBD1 (5 bases). Germline loops: CDR1 MDHEN, CDR2 SYDVKM. The CDR3 length is 13 residues. Trimming stripped 4 bases from V and 4 bases from J, with 10 bases between. The CDR3 nucleotides are TGTGCCAGCAGTTCCGCAGGGCCCACTGAAGCTTTCTTT. This gives the protein CASSSAGPTEAFF.

The V and J genes are TRBV30 and TRBJ2-1, with a possible D match to TRBD2 (5 bases). The CDR3 has 12 residues. V was pared by 4 bases and J by 5 bases, with 9 bases between. The germline V gene encodes CDR1 GTSNPN and CDR2 SVGIG (reference sequence). The CDR3 reads CAWNLGDNEQFF. As DNA, the CDR3 is TGTGCCTGGAACCTCGGGGACAATGAGCAGTTCTTC.

The chain carries TRBV19 and TRBJ2-1, with D possibly TRBD1 on 6 matching bases. V lost 3 bases and J lost 5, with 11 bases in between. Germline CDR1 reads LNHDA; CDR2 reads SQIVND (reference sequence). The CDR3 has 14 residues. The CDR3 spells CASSITRTDNEQFF. The CDR3 DNA sequence: TGTGCCAGTAGTATCACTCGGACAGACAATGAGCAGTTCTTC.

CDR3 nucleotides: TGTGCCAGCAGTTTAAACTTCGGGGACAGGGGTACAGATACGCAGTATTTT. It is translated as CASSLNFGDRGTDTQYF. The gene calls are TRBV27 and TRBJ2-3; TRBD1 agrees at 10 bases. J gave up 3 bases and V 2 bases, and 8 bases lay outside the gene matches. CDR1 is MNHEY, CDR2 SMNVEV, per germline (reference sequence). This CDR3 spans 17 amino acids.

The rearrangement links TRBV9 to TRBJ2-1; D is unclear. The CDR3 is 13 residues long. The V gene's germline CDR1 is SGDLS and CDR2 YYNGEE. Deletions cut 3 bases from V and 5 bases from J, with 9 bases between. CDR3 residues: CASSAPVHNEQFF. CDR3 coding DNA: TGTGCCAGCAGCGCTCCGGTTCACAATGAGCAGTTCTTC.

The V gene is TRBV28, the J gene TRBJ1-3, with 7 positions matching TRBD1. Germline lookup yields CDR1 MDHEN and CDR2 SYDVKM. V shed 5 bases and J 0 bases; nucleotides not matched to a gene: 4. This CDR3 is built from 15 residues. Here the CDR3 DNA reads TGTGCCAGCAGTGTAAGACAGGGCTCTGGAAACACCATATATTTT. Translating gives CASSVRQGSGNTIYF.

The chain carries TRBV5-1 and TRBJ2-1, with 9 bases matching TRBD1. Losses at the gene ends were 0 bases for V and 7 bases for J; bases not matched to a gene: 2. Germline-derived CDR1 and CDR2 are SGHRS and YFSETQ. This CDR3 has 14 amino acids. The CDR3, as DNA: TGCGCCAGCAGCTTGGTACAGGGGGCTAATGAGCAGTTCTTC. Protein sequence: CASSLVQGANEQFF.

This sequence joins TRBV7-6 and TRBJ2-1; 7 nucleotides match TRBD1. After removal of 2 bases from V and 10 bases from J, the junction contained 11 bases not matched to a gene. From germline, CDR1 is SGHVS and CDR2 FNYEAQ. CDR3 length: 15 amino acids. The CDR3 loop is CASSLKGALRSEQFF. As DNA, the CDR3 is TGTGCCAGCAGCTTAAAGGGGGCCCTACGGTCCGAGCAGTTCTTC.

The chain is built from TRBV2 and TRBJ1-6, with 7 positions matching TRBD1. Germline CDR1 and CDR2: SNHLY and FYNNEI. CDR3 length: 16 residues. V was pared by 8 bases and J by 7 bases, with 14 bases of the junction left unmatched. In nucleotides, the CDR3 is TGTGCCAGCGGGGGACAGACCGGCTCAGGGAATTCACCCCTCCACTTT. This translates into CASGGQTGSGNSPLHF.

This chain joins TRBV11-2 and TRBJ2-1, with a tentative D call TRBD2 (7 bases). V was pared by 7 bases and J by 3 bases, with 16 bases between. CDR1 is SGHAT and CDR2 is FQNNGV in the germline V gene. This CDR3 is 15 amino acids long. The CDR3 DNA reads as TGTGCCAGCACCCTCCGGGGGGCATTCTACAATGAGCAGTTCTTC. Translated, it gives CASTLRGAFYNEQFF.

V gene TRBV9 combines with J gene TRBJ2-7, with TRBD2 matching over 8 bases. Germline CDR1 reads SGDLS; CDR2 reads YYNGEE. The CDR3 consists of 15 residues. J gave up 2 bases and V 0 bases, and 4 bases lay outside the gene matches. The CDR3 here is CASSVATSGPYEQYF. The DNA for the CDR3 is TGTGCCAGCAGCGTAGCTACTAGCGGACCCTACGAGCAGTACTTC.

The chain recombines TRBV4-1 with TRBJ1-2, with a weak D call TRBD1 (6 bases). CDR3 length: 18 amino acids. Trimming took 0 bases from V and 1 from J, leaving 18 bases between them. Germline V gives CDR1 MGHRA, CDR2 YSYEKL. CDR3 sequence: CASSQDLKRTVRNYGYTF. CDR3 DNA sequence: TGCGCCAGCAGCCAAGACCTTAAACGGACAGTTCGTAACTATGGCTACACCTTC.

V and J are TRBV7-7 and TRBJ2-2; tentatively, D is TRBD1 (5 bases). Germline-derived CDR1 and CDR2 are SSHAT and FNYEAQ (reference sequence). V lost 5 bases and J 7 bases, leaving 17 bases between the germline ends. This CDR3 has 15 amino acids. The CDR3: CASSPVAGWVGELFF. Written as DNA, the CDR3 is TGTGCCAGCAGCCCAGTGGCAGGGTGGGTCGGGGAGCTGTTTTTT.

V is TRBV2 and J is TRBJ2-3; D remains unclear. The germline CDR1 and CDR2 sequences are SNHLY and FYNNEI. Trimming removed 1 base at V and 8 bases at J, with 7 bases between. The CDR3 runs 12 residues. CDR3: CASSEGPSTQYF. The CDR3 nucleotides read TGTGCCAGCAGTGAAGGCCCGAGTACGCAGTATTTT.

This chain uses TRBV11-3 with TRBJ2-7; a weak D match, TRBD1 (5 bases). CDR3 length: 13 amino acids. Trimming removed 5 bases at V and 1 base at J, with 9 bases between. Germline CDR1 SGHNT, CDR2 YENEEA. The DNA for the CDR3 is TGTGCCAGCAGCAGAACAGGATCCTACGAGCAGTACTTC. Its protein is CASSRTGSYEQYF.

This rearrangement joins TRBV6-1 to TRBJ2-7; 14 positions match TRBD2. This CDR3 spans 16 amino acids. Looked up from germline, CDR1 is MNHNS and CDR2 is SASEGT. With V trimmed by 4 bases and J by 2 bases, 4 bases remained unmatched. In nucleotides, the CDR3 is TGTGCCAGCAGTGCCGGGACTAGCGGGAGACCCTACGAGCAGTACTTC. It specifies CASSAGTSGRPYEQYF.

In regard to this clone: At one boundary the junction diverges from the germline segment, which might be a read error. The rearrangement uses TRBV4-1 and TRBJ1-5, with D tentatively TRBD1 (5 bases). The germline V gene encodes CDR1 MGHRA and CDR2 YSYEKL. The CDR3 is 18 amino acids. The CDR3 reads CTSSQGPAQGLGNQPQHF. The CDR3, as DNA: TGCACCAGCAGCCAAGGTCCCGCGCAGGGTTTAGGAAATCAGCCCCAGCATTTT.

The chain combines TRBV6-4 with TRBJ2-3; 11 bases align to TRBD2. This CDR3 has 15 amino acids. V was clipped by 6 bases and J by 5 bases; unmatched bases: 7. CDR1 is MRHNA and CDR2 is SNTAGT in the germline V gene. CDR3 sequence (DNA): TGTGCCAGCAGCTTACTAGCGGGAGAAGGAGATACGCAGTATTTT. Translating it yields CASSLLAGEGDTQYF.

V and J are TRBV11-2 and TRBJ2-7; TRBD1 agrees at 9 bases. The CDR3 is 15 residues long. V shed 5 bases and J 3 bases; nucleotides not matched to a gene: 8. In germline, CDR1 is SGHAT, CDR2 FQNNGV. This chain's CDR3 is CASSRGQGGGYEQYF. The DNA of the CDR3 is TGTGCCAGCAGCCGGGGACAGGGAGGGGGCTACGAGCAGTACTTC.